The subject of this entry is one TCR beta chain. The entry originates in a study of HIV-infected patients and healthy controls. Germline V gene sequence: CDR1 LNHDA, CDR2 SQIVND (reference sequence). V was clipped by 3 bases and J by 4 bases; unmatched bases: 27. The CDR3 has 22 amino acids. TCRdb recomputed calls from the 5' RACE reads with MiXCR, one row per CDR3 protein. Of 15,000 to 20,000 distinct CDR3 sequences listed, roughly 19% are singletons. The sample was CD8+ T cells from blood. This sequence joins TRBV19 and TRBJ2-1; the match to TRBD2 covers 7 bases. The origin of this receptor is a human donor in good health. The CDR3 bases are TGTGCCAGTAGTATGCCCATCTCCCTCCCCGGGAGGCTCCATTTAACTTACAATGAGCAGTTCTTC. Protein: CASSMPISLPGRLHLTYNEQFF.